A single sample is the source of the 30 T cell receptor beta chains below, sequenced in a study of blood T cell repertoires in COVID-19. The method was immunoSEQ multiplex PCR; TCRdb's version includes in-frame clones alone and lacks a portion of them. The sample holds about 190,000 clones; approximately 88% are singletons and the top ten take about 7%. The sample comprised peripheral blood. These receptors came from a man between 35 and 55 years old with acute or convalescent COVID-19.

For the CDR3, the DNA is TGTGCCAGCAGTTACTTACCGGGACAGGGGTACAATGAGCAGTTCTTC. It specifies CASSYLPGQGYNEQFF. The chain combines TRBV6-5 with TRBJ2-1; TRBD1 matches 10 bases. The CDR3 covers 16 residues. Germline CDR1 reads MNHEY; CDR2 reads SVGAGI. V dropped 1 base and J dropped 4; count of bases not matched to a gene: 4.

The chain carries TRBV5-1 and TRBJ1-2; no firm D call. The ends were cut back, 3 bases at V and 5 bases at J, with 14 bases in the middle. The CDR3 loop spans 14 amino acids. Germline assignment: CDR1 SGHRS and CDR2 YFSETQ. For the CDR3, the DNA is TGCGCCAGCAGCTCCCCCATGTCGGGGTATGGCTACACCTTC. Amino acids: CASSSPMSGYGYTF.

The V call is TRBV5-8, the J call TRBJ1-4; TRBD1 is a possible D gene (6 bases). The CDR3 is made up of 15 amino acids. V was trimmed by 3 bases and J by 4 bases, leaving 13 bases between them. Germline V lookup: CDR1 SGHTS, CDR2 YDEGEE. CDR3 amino acids: CASSSFTGYNEKLFF. The CDR3 DNA follows: TGTGCCAGCAGCTCATTTACAGGGTATAATGAAAAACTGTTTTTT.

The chain couples TRBV7-3 to TRBJ2-7; 9 bases fit TRBD1. Trimming took 4 bases from V and 3 from J; bases not matched to a gene: 4. Germline CDR1 reads SGHTA; CDR2 reads FQGTGA. This CDR3 comprises 14 residues. The CDR3 DNA sequence: TGTGCCAGCAGCTCCTCGGGACAGGGCTACGAGCAGTACTTC. As protein: CASSSSGQGYEQYF.

The V and J genes are TRBV12-5 and TRBJ1-2; D uncertain. Trimming pared 1 base from V and 8 bases from J, leaving 8 bases between. CDR1 is LGHNT and CDR2 is FRNRAP in the germline V gene. The CDR3 has 12 amino acids. CDR3 in amino acids: CASGLGAQGYTF. The CDR3 region has the DNA TGTGCTAGTGGTTTGGGGGCGCAGGGCTACACCTTC. Drawing the rest from reference TRBV12-5 and TRBJ1-2, the complete variable domain is DARVTQTPRHKVTEMGQEVTMRCQPILGHNTVFWYRQTMMQGLELLAYFRNRAPLDDSGMPKDRFSAEMPDATLATLKIQPSEPRDSAVYFCASGLGAQGYTFGSGTRLTVV.

The chain has TRBV5-1 and TRBJ1-1, with a possible D match to TRBD1 (6 bases). The CDR3 totals 14 residues. Germline assignment: CDR1 SGHRS and CDR2 YFSETQ. Trimming pared 0 bases from V and 7 bases from J, leaving 13 bases between. The CDR3 spells CASSLAGQSHEAFF. CDR3 DNA sequence: TGCGCCAGCAGCTTGGCAGGACAGTCACATGAAGCTTTCTTT.

The CDR3 loop reads CASSEPSTEAFF. In nucleotides, the CDR3 is TGCGCCAGCAGTGAGCCTAGCACTGAAGCTTTCTTT. The chain links TRBV10-2 to TRBJ1-1; D unresolved. This CDR3 has 12 amino acids. Deletions cut 2 bases from V and 4 bases from J, with 5 bases between. The germline gives CDR1 WSHSY, CDR2 SAAADI.

The V gene is TRBV3-1 (or the pseudogene TRBV3-2), the J gene TRBJ2-4, with 8 nucleotides matching TRBD1. The CDR3 covers 14 residues. Germline V CDR1 and CDR2: LGHDT, YNNKEL (reference sequence). Trimming at V came to 2 bases and at J to 8 bases, leaving 5 bases not matched to a gene. The CDR3 sequence: CASSQRQGAYIQYF. The CDR3 DNA reads TGTGCCAGCAGCCAAAGGCAGGGGGCTTACATTCAGTACTTC.

This chain joins TRBV19 and TRBJ1-4, with TRBD1 identical over 8 bases. The CDR3 is made up of 17 amino acids. The germline gives CDR1 LNHDA, CDR2 SQIVND (reference sequence). J was trimmed by 7 bases and V by 5 bases; bases with no gene match: 15. DNA of the CDR3: TGTGCCAGTAGTCCCGGACAGGGATGGGCTGCGACTGAAAAACTGTTTTTT. Translating it yields CASSPGQGWAATEKLFF.

This chain joins TRBV5-5 and TRBJ1-2; 12 bases are shared with TRBD1. J lost 5 bases, V lost 4 bases, and 15 bases had no gene match. This CDR3 region has 18 residues. Germline CDR1 and CDR2: SGHKS and YYEKEE (reference sequence). As DNA, the CDR3 is TGTGCCAGCAGCCTTGTTGGGACAGGGGGCGCTGGGGTATATGGCTACACCTTC. It yields the protein CASSLVGTGGAGVYGYTF.

V and J are TRBV7-6 and TRBJ1-5, with D perhaps matching TRBD1 (5 bases). Germline CDR1 and CDR2: SGHVS and FNYEAQ. Trimming pared 1 base from V and 6 bases from J, leaving 10 bases between. There are 14 residues in the CDR3. The CDR3 reads CASSLVQGSQPQHF. CDR3 bases: TGTGCCAGCAGCTTAGTTCAGGGTAGTCAGCCCCAGCATTTT. Based on the CDR3 plus reference TRBV7-6 and TRBJ1-5, the full variable domain is GAGVSQSPRYKVTKRGQDVALRCDPISGHVSLYWYRQALGQGPEFLTYFNYEAQQDKSGLPNDRFSAERPEGSISTLTIQRTEQRDSAMYRCASSLVQGSQPQHFGDGTRLSIL.

The chain employs TRBV7-3 and TRBJ1-1, with TRBD1 matching over 8 bases. With V trimmed by 5 bases and J by 2 bases, 4 bases remained unmatched. This CDR3 has 14 amino acids. CDR1 and CDR2 from the germline V gene are SGHTA and FQGTGA. This CDR3 is CASSNQGANTEAFF. The CDR3, as DNA: TGTGCCAGCAGCAATCAGGGGGCCAACACTGAAGCTTTCTTT. Full variable domain (remainder filled in from reference TRBV7-3 and TRBJ1-1): GAGVSQTPSNKVTEKGKYVELRCDPISGHTALYWYRQSLGQGPEFLIYFQGTGAADDSGLPNDRFFAVRPEGSVSTLKIQRTERGDSAVYLCASSNQGANTEAFFGQGTRLTVV.

The chain recombines TRBV6-1 with TRBJ1-1; D gene ambiguous. Germline CDR1 reads MNHNS; CDR2 reads SASEGT. The CDR3 length is 14 residues. V shed 2 bases and J shed 10 bases, with 17 bases lying between them. In nucleotides, the CDR3 is TGTGCCAGCAGTGAACGGTCAGGAGGCATCGGAGCTTTCTTT. This codes for CASSERSGGIGAFF.

The chain employs TRBV7-9 and TRBJ1-6; D possibly corresponds to TRBD1 (5 bases). The CDR3 runs 19 residues. V was shortened by 0 bases and J by 2 bases, with 17 bases between the two germline ends. The V gene's germline CDR1 is SEHNR and CDR2 FQNEAQ (reference sequence). CDR3 in amino acids: CASSLASGLHSTYNSPLHF. Written as DNA, the CDR3 is TGTGCCAGCAGCTTAGCGTCGGGACTTCATAGCACCTATAATTCACCCCTCCACTTT.

The rearrangement links TRBV2 to TRBJ2-1, with 7 bases matching TRBD1. The CDR3 extends over 15 amino acids. V was clipped by 4 bases and J by 3 bases; unmatched bases: 6. Germline assignment: CDR1 SNHLY and CDR2 FYNNEI. CDR3 DNA: TGTGCCAGCAGTGGAGGGGGCACTAGCTACAATGAGCAGTTCTTC. Its protein product is CASSGGGTSYNEQFF.

This sequence joins TRBV7-2 and TRBJ1-5; D is undetermined. V shed 1 base and J shed 7 bases, with 8 bases lying between them. The CDR3 is 13 amino acids. CDR1 is SGHTA, CDR2 FQGNSA, per germline. DNA for the CDR3: TGTGCCAGCAGCTTAGTCGTTAGCCAGCCCCAGCATTTT. Encoded protein: CASSLVVSQPQHF.

The chain has TRBV15 and TRBJ2-7, with 9 bases matching TRBD1. The CDR3 is 15 amino acids. V shed 2 bases, J shed 5 bases, and the junction held 7 bases outside the gene matches. Germline CDR1 is LNHNV and CDR2 is YYDKDF (reference sequence). Written as DNA, the CDR3 is TGTGCCACCAGCAGAAACAGGGGGCGCGGGCACGAGCAGTACTTC. As protein: CATSRNRGRGHEQYF.

The rearrangement joins TRBV5-1 to TRBJ1-4; D gene ambiguous. Germline V gene data show CDR1 as SGHRS and CDR2 as YFSETQ. The CDR3 covers 13 residues. The V end was cut by 2 bases, the J end by 7 bases, with 9 bases between. As DNA, the CDR3 is TGCGCCAGCAGCTTACGAGGTGGTGAAAAACTGTTTTTT. Protein: CASSLRGGEKLFF.

This clone was seen only a few times. At one of its ends the junction is not consistent with the germline gene, which may arise from a read error. The chain is built from TRBV6-1 and TRBJ2-7; TRBD2 might be the D (6 bases). This CDR3 comprises 16 residues. Per the germline V gene, CDR1 is MNHNS and CDR2 is SASEGT. Here the CDR3 DNA reads TGTGCCAGCAGGGAAGTACCTAGCGATCCTTTCTACGAGCAGTACTTC. Amino acid sequence: CASREVPSDPFYEQYF.

The rearrangement joins TRBV2 to TRBJ2-7; 11 nucleotides match TRBD2. This CDR3 contains 16 residues. CDR1 and CDR2 (germline): SNHLY, FYNNEI. V lost 6 bases to trimming and J lost 5 bases; unmatched junction nucleotides: 12. The CDR3 protein is CASSGTSGIPGDEQYF. CDR3 sequence (DNA): TGTGCCAGCAGCGGGACTAGCGGTATCCCGGGCGACGAGCAGTACTTC.

The chain is built from TRBV29-1 and TRBJ1-3; D remains ambiguous. CDR1 is SQVTM, CDR2 ANQGSEA, per germline. V gave up 3 bases and J gave up 3 bases, with 9 bases separating them. This CDR3 has 13 residues. The CDR3 reads CSVDSADGNTIYF. Here the CDR3 DNA reads TGCAGCGTTGACAGCGCCGATGGAAACACCATATATTTT.

This sequence joins TRBV5-1 and TRBJ2-7; the match to TRBD1 covers 7 bases. The CDR3 extends over 15 amino acids. Germline V gene sequence: CDR1 SGHRS, CDR2 YFSETQ. V was pared by 4 bases and J by 0 bases, with 7 bases of the junction left unmatched. CDR3 nucleotides: TGCGCCAGCAGCATCCGGGACAGAAGCTCCTACGAGCAGTACTTC. Its translation: CASSIRDRSSYEQYF.

V is TRBV2 and J is TRBJ2-7; the match to TRBD2 covers 7 bases. The CDR3 has 12 amino acids. CDR1 and CDR2 from the germline V gene are SNHLY and FYNNEI. Trimming cost V 7 bases and J 7 bases; bases outside gene matches: 7. The DNA of the CDR3 is TGTGCCAGCATCCGGGCAGCGGGGGAGCAGTACTTC. Its protein is CASIRAAGEQYF.

This clone was detected once. The chain joins TRBV5-1 to TRBJ2-2, with TRBD1 as a possible D gene (5 bases). The CDR3 loop spans 15 amino acids. Germline CDR1 reads SGHRS; CDR2 reads YFSETQ. V shed 7 bases and J shed 4 bases, with 17 bases lying between them. The CDR3 nucleotides are TGCGCCAGCCTTAGCCGAACAGGTGGCACCGGGGAGCTGTTTTTT. Translation: CASLSRTGGTGELFF.

V gene TRBV2 combines with J gene TRBJ2-3; 12 bases agree with TRBD2. Unmatched junction bases numbered 17, after V lost 6 bases and J lost 7 bases. Germline V gives CDR1 SNHLY, CDR2 FYNNEI. The CDR3 has 18 amino acids. The CDR3 sequence: CASSVGPLAGGPMNTQYF. CDR3 bases: TGTGCCAGCAGCGTAGGTCCCCTAGCGGGGGGGCCGATGAATACGCAGTATTTT.

This rearrangement joins TRBV5-4 to TRBJ2-3; 11 bases are shared with TRBD2. V gave up 0 bases and J gave up 4 bases; unmatched junction bases: 4. The CDR3 is made up of 16 amino acids. The germline V gene has CDR1 SGHNT and CDR2 YYREEE (reference sequence). The DNA of the CDR3 is TGTGCCAGCAGCTTGGTACTAGCGGGGGCTTCAGATACGCAGTATTTT. This sequence encodes CASSLVLAGASDTQYF.

The chain employs TRBV14 and TRBJ1-2, with D possibly matching TRBD1 (6 bases). Germline V lookup: CDR1 SGHDN, CDR2 FVKESK. There are 17 residues in the CDR3. V was shortened by 0 bases and J by 3 bases, with 17 bases between the two germline ends. The CDR3 spells CASSQDGIGRGHYGYTF. Here the CDR3 DNA reads TGTGCCAGCAGCCAAGACGGGATCGGCAGGGGCCACTATGGCTACACCTTC.

The chain combines TRBV29-1 with TRBJ2-7; 9 bases line up with TRBD2. Germline V gene sequence: CDR1 SQVTM, CDR2 ANQGSEA. The CDR3 has 14 residues. The J segment lost 1 base and the V segment lost 5 bases, leaving 6 bases of the junction unmatched. The CDR3 nucleotides read TGCAGCGTTATCGAGCGGGGGGTATCCTACGAGCAGTACTTC. As protein: CSVIERGVSYEQYF.

The V and J genes are TRBV5-4 and TRBJ1-4; 9 bases match TRBD1. Germline assignment: CDR1 SGHNT and CDR2 YYREEE (reference sequence). J was trimmed by 8 bases and V by 4 bases; bases with no gene match: 6. The CDR3 covers 14 residues. CDR3: CASSLRDRAEKLFF. CDR3 sequence (DNA): TGTGCCAGCAGCCTCCGGGACAGGGCCGAAAAACTGTTTTTT.

The V gene is TRBV6-5, the J gene TRBJ2-3; 9 bases map to TRBD1. The CDR3 sequence is 16 residues long. CDR1 is MNHEY and CDR2 is SVGAGI in the germline V gene. V trimming: 4 bases; J trimming: 5 bases; junction bases outside the gene matches: 10. The CDR3 reads CASSLIGQGPQDTQYF. CDR3 DNA: TGTGCCAGCAGTTTAATAGGACAGGGGCCACAAGATACGCAGTATTTT.